This T cell receptor (beta chain) was captured in a study of Ad26.COV2.S vaccination and SARS-CoV-2 variants. Study-level results: Using TCR breadth and depth analyses may have led to underestimated total T cell responses. The study found higher spike-specific TCR breadth in vaccine than placebo recipients. Comparable non-spike TCR breadth was observed in vaccine and placebo recipients.

Treatment meaning: 19 received Ad26.COV2.S at low or high dose, single or two shots; roughly 5 received placebo; per-sample allocation not given. Following the first vaccine or placebo injection, samples were taken on day 63. The sample came from a Boston adult aged 18-55 years. The protocol was immunoSEQ multiplex PCR, while the TCRdb copy is restricted to in-frame clones and leaves out a portion. The sample carries 300,000 to 500,000 clones, around 85% recorded once. V shed 3 bases and J 6 bases; nucleotides not matched to a gene: 8. Germline lookup yields CDR1 GTSNPN and CDR2 SVGIG (reference sequence). The CDR3 is 14 amino acids. On this clone: Its target is unknown.

The sequence derives from a person aged 18-65 years who received the Ad26.COV2.S COVID-19 vaccine or a placebo. The starting material was peripheral blood, obtained in a trial of Ad26.COV2.S vaccine versus placebo. The chain carries TRBV30 and TRBJ2-1, with TRBD1 matching 7 bases. The CDR3 DNA follows: TGTGCCTGGAGCGCTGACAGGGTCGGCAATGAGCAGTTCTTC. Protein product: CAWSADRVGNEQFF.